This TCR beta chain was sequenced during a study of T-cell reconstitution after alpha-beta-depleted transplantation in children. The TCRbeta library incorporated unique molecular identifiers. Via MiXCR, TCRdb re-called the PCR reads, giving one row per CDR3 protein. The profile shows fewer than 400,000 distinct CDR3 sequences, around 21% of them singletons. Germline CDR1 is MDHEN and CDR2 is SYDVKM. This CDR3 has 14 amino acids. Trimming removed 6 bases from V and 2 bases from J; junction bases left unmatched: 5. The TCR sequence derives from a human donor who donated a stem cell graft to a child with acute myeloid leukemia. Sequencing used PBMCs from the stem cell graft donor, obtained from the stem cell graft. The chain couples TRBV28 to TRBJ1-2, with 8 bases fitting TRBD1. The CDR3 sequence is CASSQRQGNYGYTF. CDR3 coding DNA: TGTGCCAGCAGCCAAAGACAGGGGAACTATGGCTACACCTTC.